The 28 T cell receptor beta chains in this list originate from one sample, sequenced in a study of regulatory T cells in long-lasting Graves disease. Building of the TCR beta libraries involved iRepertoire HTBI primers and Arm-PCR of CDR3 regions. Using its own MiXCR run on the multiplex PCR reads, TCRdb lists one record per CDR3 protein. The data contain roughly 560,000 distinct CDR3 sequences, roughly 16% of them singletons. Time point denoted: newly diagnosed GD, antithyroid drugs for less than 3 months. Researchers made the TCR library from RNA that was extracted from PBMCs. These records were also assigned to another study, of T cells in Graves' hyperthyroidism and ophthalmopathy.

The source was peripheral blood mononuclear cells (PBMCs), collected at new diagnosis, from a patient treated with antithyroid drugs. Receptors were obtained from a woman aged 40 to 65 with Graves disease.

There are many counts of this clonotype. The rearrangement uses TRBV28 and TRBJ2-5; 10 bases match TRBD2. The CDR3 runs 16 residues. Germline CDR1 and CDR2: MDHEN and SYDVKM. The trim removed 0 bases at V and 1 base at J, leaving 2 bases unmatched. The CDR3 bases are TGTGCCAGCAGTTTATGGGAGCGGGGGGGCCAAGAGACCCAGTACTTC. The encoded protein is CASSLWERGGQETQYF. Using reference TRBV28 and TRBJ2-5 for the parts outside the CDR3, the full variable domain is DVKVTQSSRYLVKRTGEKVFLECVQDMDHENMFWYRQDPGLGLRLIYFSYDVKMKEKGDIPEGYSVSREKKERFSLILESASTNQTSMYLCASSLWERGGQETQYFGPGTRLLVL.

This chain links TRBV7-9 with TRBJ2-1; 12 bases agree with TRBD2. V dropped 4 bases and J dropped 9; count of bases not matched to a gene: 10. The CDR3 has 16 amino acids. In germline, CDR1 is SEHNR, CDR2 FQNEAQ (reference sequence). The CDR3 region is CASSSPGTSGFGEQFF. The DNA for the CDR3 is TGTGCCAGCAGCTCACCCGGGACTAGCGGGTTCGGTGAGCAGTTCTTC.

This clonotype was seen repeatedly, ten times or more. In nucleotides, the CDR3 is TGTGCCAGCACCGAGTACTACGAGCAGTACTTC. Its protein product is CASTEYYEQYF. The V gene is TRBV6-1, the J gene TRBJ2-7; the D is unclear. This CDR3 contains 11 residues. Per germline, CDR1 MNHNS and CDR2 SASEGT. Deletions cut 7 bases from V and 3 bases from J, with 7 bases between.

This clonotype has ten or more counts. The chain couples TRBV7-3 to TRBJ1-2, with D possibly matching TRBD1 (6 bases). There are 13 residues in the CDR3. The V end was cut by 5 bases, the J end by 8 bases, with 15 bases between. Germline CDR1 reads SGHTA; CDR2 reads FQGTGA. The chain's CDR3 is CASSRGRGGGYTF. CDR3 DNA: TGTGCCAGCAGCCGCGGGAGGGGGGGCGGCTACACCTTC.

This clonotype was counted ten times or more. This chain connects TRBV6-2 or TRBV6-3 to TRBJ1-1; maybe TRBD1 (6 bases). The CDR3 is 14 amino acids. V gave up 5 bases and J gave up 1 base, with 11 bases separating them. Germline CDR1 is MNHEY and CDR2 is SVGEGT. The DNA for the CDR3 is TGTGCCAGCAGTCAACAGGGAGGGAACACTGAAGCTTTCTTT. This gives the protein CASSQQGGNTEAFF.

The table lists this clonotype with a few counts. This rearrangement joins TRBV7-9 to TRBJ1-5, with TRBD1 matching over 8 bases. Germline loops: CDR1 SEHNR, CDR2 FQNEAQ (reference sequence). Trimming removed 5 bases from V and 5 bases from J; junction bases left unmatched: 8. The CDR3 loop spans 15 amino acids. DNA of the CDR3: TGTGCCAGCAGCCGAGGACAGGGTATCGATCAGCCCCAGCATTTT. It codes for CASSRGQGIDQPQHF.

This clonotype came up many times. The V gene is TRBV28, the J gene TRBJ1-6; D is undetermined. With 3 bases removed from V and 7 bases from J, the gap between germline ends came to 13 bases. This CDR3 has 15 residues. Germline V gene lookup returns CDR1 MDHEN and CDR2 SYDVKM. Here the CDR3 DNA reads TGTGCCAGCAGTTTCGCGGACCGCAGAAATTCACCCCTCCACTTT. This gives the protein CASSFADRRNSPLHF.

Note on this clonotype: This may be a read error, as it is one base from a much larger clone. The V and J genes are TRBV20-1 and TRBJ2-1; 11 nucleotides line up with TRBD2. Per the germline V gene, CDR1 is DFQATT and CDR2 is SNEGSKA (reference sequence). The CDR3 extends over 15 amino acids. CDR3 nucleotides: TGCAGTGCTGATCGGGTTAGCGGGGGGGCTAATGAGCAGTCCTTC. Protein sequence: CSADRVSGGANEQSF.

This clonotype was observed at least ten times. This sequence joins TRBV3-1 and TRBJ1-1; D is perhaps TRBD1 (6 bases). Trimming removed 1 base at V and 0 bases at J, with 6 bases between. This CDR3 is 14 amino acids long. Germline V gene data show CDR1 as LGHDT and CDR2 as YNNKEL (reference sequence). CDR3 nucleotide sequence: TGTGCCAGCAGCCAAGGGACAGTGAACACTGAAGCTTTCTTT. It codes for CASSQGTVNTEAFF. The whole variable domain, filled in from reference TRBV3-1 and TRBJ1-1, reads DTAVSQTPKYLVTQMGNDKSIKCEQNLGHDTMYWYKQDSKKFLKIMFSYNNKELIINETVPNRFSPKSPDKAHLNLHINSLELGDSAVYFCASSQGTVNTEAFFGQGTRLTVV.

Ten or more counts support this clonotype. The CDR3 DNA reads as TGTGCCAGCAGGGCGTTGGGGGAAGAGACCCAGTACTTC. This translates into CASRALGEETQYF. The chain uses TRBV27 and TRBJ2-5; D possibly uses TRBD1 or TRBD2 (5 bases each). The CDR3 totals 13 residues. V was trimmed by 6 bases and J by 3 bases, leaving 11 bases between them. Germline lookup yields CDR1 MNHEY and CDR2 SMNVEV (reference sequence).

This clonotype has more than one count but fewer than ten. The genes are TRBV6-5 and TRBJ1-1; D might be TRBD1 (5 bases). This CDR3 has 16 amino acids. Trimming removed 0 bases from V and 4 bases from J, with 15 bases in between. Germline-derived CDR1 and CDR2 are MNHEY and SVGAGI. The CDR3 is CASSYSYGQGGTEAFF. CDR3 coding DNA: TGTGCCAGCAGTTACTCGTATGGGCAGGGAGGCACTGAAGCTTTCTTT.

To note about this clonotype: A much larger clone differs by one base, so this may be a read error. This chain uses TRBV3-1 with TRBJ1-5; D not certain. The CDR3 runs 14 residues. Germline CDR1 is LGHDT and CDR2 is YNNKEL (reference sequence). The CDR3 sequence is CAGSYRLSNQPQHF. As DNA, the CDR3 is TGTGCCGGCAGCTACCGCCTCAGCAATCAGCCCCAGCATTTT.

This clonotype was seen a handful of times. The J gene is TRBJ2-2, the V gene TRBV7-3, with 8 positions matching TRBD2. Germline CDR1 reads SGHTA; CDR2 reads FQGTGA. V was clipped by 4 bases and J by 1 base; unmatched bases: 5. The CDR3 consists of 16 residues. This CDR3 is CASSYGLALNTGELFF. The CDR3 DNA sequence: TGTGCCAGCAGCTATGGACTAGCCTTGAACACCGGGGAGCTGTTTTTT. Full variable domain (missing parts from reference TRBV7-3 and TRBJ2-2): GAGVSQTPSNKVTEKGKYVELRCDPISGHTALYWYRQSLGQGPEFLIYFQGTGAADDSGLPNDRFFAVRPEGSVSTLKIQRTERGDSAVYLCASSYGLALNTGELFFGEGSRLTVL.

V usage is TRBV10-3 and J usage is TRBJ1-1; possibly TRBD1 for D (5 bases). The germline V gene has CDR1 ENHRY and CDR2 SYGVKD. V lost 6 bases to trimming and J lost 6 bases, with 23 bases between them. The CDR3 totals 16 residues. The CDR3 sequence is CAIRENLLDRGAEAFF. The CDR3, as DNA: TGTGCCATCAGGGAGAACCTCCTGGACCGGGGCGCTGAAGCTTTCTTT.

The CDR3 here is CASSTPGQPVYF. The CDR3 nucleotides read TGTGCCAGCAGCACCCCGGGACAGCCTGTGTATTTT. V and J are TRBV5-4 and TRBJ2-3; 7 nucleotides agree with TRBD1. Unmatched junction bases numbered 10, after V lost 4 bases and J lost 14 bases. CDR3 length: 12 residues. CDR1 SGHNT and CDR2 YYREEE come from the germline V gene (reference sequence).

Regarding this clonotype: Possible read error: a much larger clone is one base away. The chain combines TRBV20-1 with TRBJ2-7; D is undetermined. The CDR3 has 13 residues. The germline CDR1 and CDR2 sequences are DFQATT and SNEGSKA (reference sequence). CDR3 residues: CSACGPIHYERYF. The CDR3 nucleotides read TGCAGTGCTTGTGGCCCCATCCACTACGAGCGGTACTTC.

In the case of this clonotype: One base away lies a much larger clone, so this may be a sequencing read error. V gene TRBV7-3 combines with J gene TRBJ2-3, with D possibly being TRBD2 (5 bases). Germline V lookup: CDR1 SGHTA, CDR2 FQGTGA. The CDR3 is made up of 16 amino acids. V was clipped by 0 bases and J by 3 bases, with 13 bases between them. For the CDR3, the DNA is TGTGCCAGCAGCTTAACTAGCAGGCGAGGGACAGATACGCAGTATTTT. Its translation: CASSLTSRRGTDTQYF.

This clonotype has at least ten counts. The chain recombines TRBV9 with TRBJ1-1; no clear D. The CDR3 covers 15 residues. Germline lookup yields CDR1 SGDLS and CDR2 YYNGEE. V was trimmed by 0 bases and J by 3 bases, leaving 12 bases between them. CDR3 nucleotide sequence: TGTGCCAGCAGCGTAGTGGGCAGAGGGTACACTGAAGCTTTCTTT. It codes for CASSVVGRGYTEAFF.

This clonotype was recorded a few times. This rearrangement joins TRBV18 to TRBJ2-2; no clear D. Trimming took 1 base from V and 4 from J, leaving 4 bases between them. Germline CDR1 and CDR2: KGHSH and LQKENI. The CDR3 length is 13 residues. CDR3 DNA sequence: TGTGCCAGCTCACCACAGAGCACCGGGGAGCTGTTTTTT. This codes for CASSPQSTGELFF.

This clonotype has a count of ten or more. The rearrangement links TRBV12-3 or TRBV12-4 to TRBJ2-1; D gene uncertain. Judging by the DNA end, TRBJ2-5 fits better; the J call may be wrong. The CDR3 runs 13 residues. This chain's CDR3 is CASSLIKSETQYF. The CDR3 DNA reads as TGTGCCAGCAGTTTGATCAAATCGGAGACCCAGTACTTC.

This clonotype was counted many times. The V gene is TRBV5-1, the J gene TRBJ1-1; weak D call: TRBD1 (5 bases). This CDR3 region has 17 residues. The V end was cut by 7 bases, the J end by 5 bases, with 27 bases between. Germline CDR1 SGHRS, CDR2 YFSETQ. The CDR3 loop is CASAQKGPTLPGTEAFF. The CDR3 region has the DNA TGCGCCAGCGCCCAAAAGGGACCTACCCTCCCCGGGACTGAAGCTTTCTTT. Supplemented by reference TRBV5-1 and TRBJ1-1, the full variable domain reads KAGVTQTPRYLIKTRGQQVTLSCSPISGHRSVSWYQQTPGQGLQFLFEYFSETQRNKGNFPGRFSGRQFSNSRSEMNVSTLELGDSALYLCASAQKGPTLPGTEAFFGQGTRLTVV.

This clonotype was seen at least ten times. The V gene is TRBV6-1, the J gene TRBJ2-1, with 9 positions matching TRBD1. CDR1 is MNHNS, CDR2 SASEGT, per germline. The length of the CDR3 is 14 residues. The V and J ends lost 4 bases and 7 bases, in that order; junction bases with no gene match: 5. CDR3 protein: CASSAGTGWNEQFF. The CDR3 DNA is TGTGCCAGCAGTGCCGGGACAGGGTGGAATGAGCAGTTCTTC.

V gene TRBV6-2 or TRBV6-3 combines with J gene TRBJ2-1; possibly TRBD1 for D (5 bases). The ends were cut back, 2 bases at V and 4 bases at J, with 18 bases in the middle. This CDR3 region has 17 residues. CDR1 is MNHEY and CDR2 is SVGEGT in the germline V gene. The CDR3 nucleotides are TGTGCCAGCAGTTACCCCCAGGGTGATGTTGGGTACAATGAGCAGTTCTTC. Its translation is CASSYPQGDVGYNEQFF.

There are a few counts of this clonotype. CDR3 bases: TGTGCCAGCAGGACTAGCGGGGGGGCCGGGGGCGGGGAGCTGTTTTTT. Encoded protein: CASRTSGGAGGGELFF. The chain is built from TRBV6-1 and TRBJ2-2; TRBD2 matches at 14 bases. Unmatched junction bases numbered 7, after V lost 6 bases and J lost 7 bases. The V gene's germline CDR1 is MNHNS and CDR2 SASEGT. The CDR3 runs 16 residues.

Details on this clonotype: A much larger clone sits a single nucleotide away, making a read error possible. CDR3 region: CASSLRQGGIGELFF. The CDR3 DNA reads TGTGCCAGCAGCTTGCGACAGGGGGGCATCGGGGAGCTGTTTTTT. This chain links TRBV5-5 with TRBJ2-2; TRBD1 agrees at 9 bases. Germline assignment: CDR1 SGHKS and CDR2 YYEKEE (reference sequence). CDR3 length: 15 amino acids. J lost 7 bases, V lost 1 base, and 5 bases had no gene match.

The sample holds a few counts of this clonotype. This chain uses TRBV4-1 with TRBJ2-2; no firm D call. Germline values: CDR1 MGHRA, CDR2 YSYEKL. The CDR3 length is 15 residues. Trimming left V 7 bases short and J 1 base short, with 13 bases between. CDR3 loop: CASTDLRGNTGELFF. The CDR3 coding sequence is TGCGCCAGCACCGACCTAAGAGGGAACACCGGGGAGCTGTTTTTT.

There are a few counts of this clonotype. This sequence joins TRBV5-1 and TRBJ2-3, with unresolved D. This CDR3 comprises 14 residues. Germline-derived CDR1 and CDR2 are SGHRS and YFSETQ. Trimming took 2 bases from V and 1 from J, leaving 8 bases between them. In DNA, the CDR3 is TGCGCCAGCAGCTTTACGCACCGCACAGATACGCAGTATTTT. Translating it yields CASSFTHRTDTQYF.

This rearrangement joins TRBV11-3 to TRBJ2-7, with TRBD2 as a possible D gene (5 bases). V shed 2 bases and J shed 6 bases, with 17 bases lying between them. Germline V lookup: CDR1 SGHNT, CDR2 YENEEA. This CDR3 region has 15 residues. CDR3 loop: CASSLRAGPGGEQYF. The DNA for the CDR3 is TGTGCCAGCAGCTTAAGGGCAGGCCCAGGAGGCGAGCAGTACTTC.